The entry below describes one T cell receptor (beta chain). Antigen specificity is unknown. The data stem from a study of identical twins. Whole-study results and caveats: Twins' surplus sharing was weaker for beta out-of-frame sequences. Memory repertoires showed no such pattern, whereas abundant cord blood beta clonotypes carried fewer insertions. Invariant populations such as MAIT and iNKT cells could partly muddle zero-insertion analyses.

The germline gives CDR1 SGHVS, CDR2 FQNEAQ. The CDR3 covers 17 residues. Trimming took 1 base from V and 2 from J; bases not matched to a gene: 4. MiXCR was run by TCRdb on the 5' RACE reads, yielding one entry per CDR3 protein. The table shows approximately 230,000 distinct CDR3 sequences, with over 5% occurring only once. The sample was also linked to a second study, of T cells expressing NK-cell markers. That report adds: Obtained from sorted CD3+CD56+NKG2C+, CD3+CD56+NKG2C- and CD3+CD56-NKG2C+ T cells were the TCR beta repertoires.

Material: CD8+ T cells sorted from blood. This rearrangement joins TRBV7-8 to TRBJ2-6; 8 bases match TRBD1. The clonotype comes from a woman between 18 and 30 years old in good health. This CDR3 is CASSLVRGQTGANVLTF. CDR3 coding DNA: TGTGCCAGCAGCTTAGTCAGGGGGCAAACTGGGGCCAACGTCCTGACTTTC.